This T cell receptor beta chain stems from a study of OX40 agonist ivuxolimab in advanced cancers. The study, taken as a whole, reports: Dosing at 0.1 to 3.0 mg/kg was accompanied by clonal expansion of CD4+ and CD8+ blood T cells by week 6. CD8+ T cells (on average) carried more expanded clones than CD4+ T cells.

The germline V gene encodes CDR1 MDHEN and CDR2 SYDVKM. The CDR3 spans 12 residues. For this clone: Its antigen is unknown.

Assay: immunoSEQ multiplex PCR; the TCRdb copy retains only in-frame clones and omits some. The sample has roughly 46,000 clones, around nine tenths seen once; the top ten hold roughly 12%. This sequence joins TRBV28 and TRBJ2-7; D uncertain. Sequences were derived from CD4+ or CD8+ T cells sorted from blood, sampled in a trial of the OX40 agonist ivuxolimab. The sequence came from an adult with an advanced solid tumor such as melanoma, head and neck, liver or kidney cancer. The CDR3, as DNA: TGTGGGGCTTCCCTAAGCTCCTACGAGCAGTACTTC. Translation: CGASLSSYEQYF.